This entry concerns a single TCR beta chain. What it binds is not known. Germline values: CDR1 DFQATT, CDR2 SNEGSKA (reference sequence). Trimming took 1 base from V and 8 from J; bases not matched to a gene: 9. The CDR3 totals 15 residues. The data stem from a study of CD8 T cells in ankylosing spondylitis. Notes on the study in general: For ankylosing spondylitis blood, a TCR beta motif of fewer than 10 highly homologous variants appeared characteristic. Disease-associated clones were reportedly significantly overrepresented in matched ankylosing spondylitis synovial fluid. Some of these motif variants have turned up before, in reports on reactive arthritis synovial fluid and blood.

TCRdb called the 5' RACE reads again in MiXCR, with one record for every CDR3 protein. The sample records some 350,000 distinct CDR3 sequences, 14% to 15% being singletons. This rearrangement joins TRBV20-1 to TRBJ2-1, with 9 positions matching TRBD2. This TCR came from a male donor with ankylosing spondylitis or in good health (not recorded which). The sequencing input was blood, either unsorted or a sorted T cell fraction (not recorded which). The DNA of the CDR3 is TGCAGTGCTAGAGCTAGCGGGATTAGTGTGGATGAGCAGTTCTTC. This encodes CSARASGISVDEQFF.